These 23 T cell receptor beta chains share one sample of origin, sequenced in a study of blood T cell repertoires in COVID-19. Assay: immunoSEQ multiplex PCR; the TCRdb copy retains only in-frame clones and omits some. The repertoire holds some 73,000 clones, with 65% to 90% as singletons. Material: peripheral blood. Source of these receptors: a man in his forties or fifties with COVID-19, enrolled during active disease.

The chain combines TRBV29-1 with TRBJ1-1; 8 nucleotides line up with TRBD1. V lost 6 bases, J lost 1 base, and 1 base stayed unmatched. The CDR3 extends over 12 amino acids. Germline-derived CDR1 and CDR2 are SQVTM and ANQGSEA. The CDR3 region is CSVGQGNTEAFF. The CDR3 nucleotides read TGCAGCGTCGGACAGGGGAACACTGAAGCTTTCTTT.

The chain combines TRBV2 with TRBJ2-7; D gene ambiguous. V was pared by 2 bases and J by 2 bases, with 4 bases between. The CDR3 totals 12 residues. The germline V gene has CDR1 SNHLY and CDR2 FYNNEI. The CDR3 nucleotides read TGTGCCAGCAGTGAAACTGCCTACGAGCAGTACTTC. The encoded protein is CASSETAYEQYF.

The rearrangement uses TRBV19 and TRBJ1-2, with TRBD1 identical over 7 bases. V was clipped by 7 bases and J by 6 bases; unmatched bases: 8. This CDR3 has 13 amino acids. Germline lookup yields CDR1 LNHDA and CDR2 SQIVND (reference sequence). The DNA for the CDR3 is TGTGCCAGTAACCCGACAGGGCGCAATGGCTACACCTTC. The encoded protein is CASNPTGRNGYTF. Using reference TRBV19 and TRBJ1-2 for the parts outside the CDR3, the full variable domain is DGGITQSPKYLFRKEGQNVTLSCEQNLNHDAMYWYRQDPGQGLRLIYYSQIVNDFQKGDIAEGYSVSREKKESFPLTVTSAQKNPTAFYLCASNPTGRNGYTFGSGTRLTVV.

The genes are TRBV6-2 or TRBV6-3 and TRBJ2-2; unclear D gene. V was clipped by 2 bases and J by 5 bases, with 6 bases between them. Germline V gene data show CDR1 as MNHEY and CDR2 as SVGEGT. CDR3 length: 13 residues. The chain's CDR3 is CASSYLVTGELFF. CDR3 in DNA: TGTGCCAGCAGTTACCTCGTAACCGGGGAGCTGTTTTTT.

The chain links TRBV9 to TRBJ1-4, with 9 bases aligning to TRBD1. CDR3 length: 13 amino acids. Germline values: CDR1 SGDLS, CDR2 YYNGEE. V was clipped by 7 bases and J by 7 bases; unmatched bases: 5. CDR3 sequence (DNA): TGTGCCAGCGGCGGGACAGGGAGTGAAAAACTGTTTTTT. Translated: CASGGTGSEKLFF. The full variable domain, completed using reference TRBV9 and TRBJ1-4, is DSGVTQTPKHLITATGQRVTLRCSPRSGDLSVYWYQQSLDQGLQFLIQYYNGEERAKGNILERFSAQQFPDLHSELNLSSLELGDSALYFCASGGTGSEKLFFGSGTQLSVL.

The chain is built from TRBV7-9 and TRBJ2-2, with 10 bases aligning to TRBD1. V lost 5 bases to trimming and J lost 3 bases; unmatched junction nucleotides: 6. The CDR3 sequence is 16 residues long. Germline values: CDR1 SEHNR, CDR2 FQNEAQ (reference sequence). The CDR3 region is CASSRTGGRDTGELFF. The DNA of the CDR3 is TGTGCCAGCAGCCGGACAGGGGGACGTGACACCGGGGAGCTGTTTTTT.

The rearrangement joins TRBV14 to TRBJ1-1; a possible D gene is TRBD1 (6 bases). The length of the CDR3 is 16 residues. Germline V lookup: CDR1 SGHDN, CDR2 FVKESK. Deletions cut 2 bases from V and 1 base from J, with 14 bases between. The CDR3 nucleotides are TGTGCCAGCAGCCAATTCAGGGGTCACCCGAACACTGAAGCTTTCTTT. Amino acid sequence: CASSQFRGHPNTEAFF.

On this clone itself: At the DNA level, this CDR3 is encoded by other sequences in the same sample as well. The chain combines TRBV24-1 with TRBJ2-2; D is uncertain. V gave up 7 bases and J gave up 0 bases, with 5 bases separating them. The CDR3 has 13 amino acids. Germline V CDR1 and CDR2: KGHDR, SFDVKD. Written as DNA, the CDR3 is TGTGCCACCAGCCGGGCGAACACCGGGGAGCTGTTTTTT. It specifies CATSRANTGELFF.

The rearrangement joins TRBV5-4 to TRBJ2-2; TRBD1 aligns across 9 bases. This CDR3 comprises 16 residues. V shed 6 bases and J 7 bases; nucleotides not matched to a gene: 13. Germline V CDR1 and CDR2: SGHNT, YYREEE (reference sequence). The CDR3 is CASNRGQGNSGGELFF. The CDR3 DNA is TGTGCCAGCAATCGGGGACAGGGCAACTCCGGCGGGGAGCTGTTTTTT. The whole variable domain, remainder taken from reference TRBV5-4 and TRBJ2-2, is ETGVTQSPTHLIKTRGQQVTLRCSSQSGHNTVSWYQQALGQGPQFIFQYYREEENGRGNFPPRFSGLQFPNYSSELNVNALELDDSALYLCASNRGQGNSGGELFFGEGSRLTVL.

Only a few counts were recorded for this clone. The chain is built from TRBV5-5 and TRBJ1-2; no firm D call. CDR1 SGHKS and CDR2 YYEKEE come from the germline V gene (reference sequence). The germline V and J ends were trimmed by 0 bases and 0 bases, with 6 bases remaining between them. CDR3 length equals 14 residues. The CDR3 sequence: CASSLGQANYGYTF. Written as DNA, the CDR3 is TGTGCCAGCAGCTTGGGTCAGGCTAACTATGGCTACACCTTC.

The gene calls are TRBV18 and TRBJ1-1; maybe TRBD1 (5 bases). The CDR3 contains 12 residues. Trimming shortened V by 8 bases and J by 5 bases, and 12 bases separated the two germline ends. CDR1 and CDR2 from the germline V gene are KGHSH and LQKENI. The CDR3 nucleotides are TGTGCCAGCGGAGGGGTAGGGACTGAAGCTTTCTTT. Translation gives CASGGVGTEAFF. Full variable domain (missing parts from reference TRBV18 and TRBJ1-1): NAGVMQNPRHLVRRRGQEARLRCSPMKGHSHVYWYRQLPEEGLKFMVYLQKENIIDESGMPKERFSAEFPKEGPSILRIQQVVRGDSAAYFCASGGVGTEAFFGQGTRLTVV.

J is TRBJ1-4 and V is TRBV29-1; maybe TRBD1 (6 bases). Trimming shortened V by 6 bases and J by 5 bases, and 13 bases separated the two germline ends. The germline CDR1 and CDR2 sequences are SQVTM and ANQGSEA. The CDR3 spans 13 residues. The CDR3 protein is CSVAGAPNEKLFF. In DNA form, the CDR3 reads TGCAGCGTAGCAGGGGCCCCAAATGAAAAACTGTTTTTT.

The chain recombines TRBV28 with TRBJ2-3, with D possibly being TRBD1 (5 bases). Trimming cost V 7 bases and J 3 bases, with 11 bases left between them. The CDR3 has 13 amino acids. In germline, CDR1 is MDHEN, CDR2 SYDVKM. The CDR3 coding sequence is TGTGCCAGCACCCAAAGGGGTACAGATACGCAGTATTTT. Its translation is CASTQRGTDTQYF. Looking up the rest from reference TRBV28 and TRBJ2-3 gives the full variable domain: DVKVTQSSRYLVKRTGEKVFLECVQDMDHENMFWYRQDPGLGLRLIYFSYDVKMKEKGDIPEGYSVSREKKERFSLILESASTNQTSMYLCASTQRGTDTQYFGPGTRLTVL.

As DNA, the CDR3 is TGTGCCAGCAGCAAGCGACAGGGGCTGATGACTGAAGCTTTCTTT. This codes for CASSKRQGLMTEAFF. This chain links TRBV7-2 with TRBJ1-1, with 8 bases matching TRBD1. Germline-derived CDR1 and CDR2 are SGHTA and FQGNSA. With V trimmed by 5 bases and J by 5 bases, 10 bases remained unmatched. This CDR3 has 15 residues.

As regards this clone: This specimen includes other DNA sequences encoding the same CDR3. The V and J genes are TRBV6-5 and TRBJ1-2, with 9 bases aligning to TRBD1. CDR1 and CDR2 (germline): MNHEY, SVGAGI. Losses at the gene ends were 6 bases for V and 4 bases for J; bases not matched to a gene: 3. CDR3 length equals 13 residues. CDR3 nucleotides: TGTGCCAGCAGGCCGGGACAGGGCTATGGCTACACCTTC. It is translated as CASRPGQGYGYTF.

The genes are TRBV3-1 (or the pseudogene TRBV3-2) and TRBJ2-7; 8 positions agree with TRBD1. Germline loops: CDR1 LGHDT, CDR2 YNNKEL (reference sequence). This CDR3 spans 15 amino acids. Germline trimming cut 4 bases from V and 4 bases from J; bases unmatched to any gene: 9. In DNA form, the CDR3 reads TGTGCCAGCAGCCGGGGGACAGGTAGAGGATACGAGCAGTACTTC. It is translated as CASSRGTGRGYEQYF.

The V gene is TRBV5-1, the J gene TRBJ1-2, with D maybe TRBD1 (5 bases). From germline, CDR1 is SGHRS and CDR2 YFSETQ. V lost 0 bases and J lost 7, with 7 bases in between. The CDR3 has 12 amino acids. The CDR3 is CASSLAGIGYTF. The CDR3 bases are TGCGCCAGCAGCTTGGCAGGGATTGGCTACACCTTC.

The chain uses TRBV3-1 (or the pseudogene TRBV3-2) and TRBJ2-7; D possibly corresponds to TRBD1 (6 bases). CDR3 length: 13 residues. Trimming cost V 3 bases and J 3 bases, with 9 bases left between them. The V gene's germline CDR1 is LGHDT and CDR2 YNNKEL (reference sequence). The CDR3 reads CASSQGANYEQYF. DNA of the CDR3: TGTGCCAGCAGCCAGGGGGCTAACTACGAGCAGTACTTC.

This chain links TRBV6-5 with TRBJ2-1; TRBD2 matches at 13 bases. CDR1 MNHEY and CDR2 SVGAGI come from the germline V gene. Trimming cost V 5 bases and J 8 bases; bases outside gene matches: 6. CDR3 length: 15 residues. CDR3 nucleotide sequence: TGTGCCAGCAGTCGGACTAGCGGGAGTTTCTATGAGCAGTTCTTC. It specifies CASSRTSGSFYEQFF.

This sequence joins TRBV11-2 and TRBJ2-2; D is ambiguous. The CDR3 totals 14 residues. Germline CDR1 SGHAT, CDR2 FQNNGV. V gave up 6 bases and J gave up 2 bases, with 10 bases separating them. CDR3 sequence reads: CASRDQANTGELFF. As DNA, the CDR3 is TGTGCCAGCAGGGATCAGGCAAACACCGGGGAGCTGTTTTTT. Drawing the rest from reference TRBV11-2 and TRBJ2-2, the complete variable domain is EAGVAQSPRYKIIEKRQSVAFWCNPISGHATLYWYQQILGQGPKLLIQFQNNGVVDDSQLPKDRFSAERLKGVDSTLKIQPAKLEDSAVYLCASRDQANTGELFFGEGSRLTVL.

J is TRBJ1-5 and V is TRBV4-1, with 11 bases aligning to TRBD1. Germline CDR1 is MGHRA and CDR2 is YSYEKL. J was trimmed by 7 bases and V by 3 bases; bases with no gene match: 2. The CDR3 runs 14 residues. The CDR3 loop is CASSHGTGGQPQHF. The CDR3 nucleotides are TGCGCCAGCAGCCACGGGACAGGGGGACAGCCCCAGCATTTT.

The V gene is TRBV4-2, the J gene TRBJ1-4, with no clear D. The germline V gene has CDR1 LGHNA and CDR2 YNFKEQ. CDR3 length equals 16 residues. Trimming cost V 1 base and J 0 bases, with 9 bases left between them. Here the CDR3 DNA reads TGTGCCAGCAGCCAAGCGGTCCCGGCAACTAATGAAAAACTGTTTTTT. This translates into CASSQAVPATNEKLFF.

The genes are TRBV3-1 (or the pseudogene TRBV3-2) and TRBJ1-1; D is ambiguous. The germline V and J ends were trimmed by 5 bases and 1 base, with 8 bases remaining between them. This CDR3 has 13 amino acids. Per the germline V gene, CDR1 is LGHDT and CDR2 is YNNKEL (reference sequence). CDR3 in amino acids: CASSSYRNTEAFF. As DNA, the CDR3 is TGTGCCAGCAGCTCTTACAGGAACACTGAAGCTTTCTTT.